The rows below give T cell receptor beta chains drawn from one sample of a study of response to subunit inactivated influenza vaccine. TCRdb fed the RT-PCR reads into MiXCR, producing one record per CDR3 protein. The sample shows approximately 530,000 distinct CDR3 sequences, approximately 7.3% of them seen only once. Specimen: PBMCs from blood, collected less than 30 months after vaccination. These TCRs come from a man in his fifties or sixties who received an inactivated influenza vaccine. Each CDR3 is given without its conserved first and last residue.

TRBV20-1	TRBJ2-2	SLQRGDSTGELF
TRBV29-1	TRBJ2-5	SAEVAGGPGRETQY
TRBV20-1	TRBJ2-1	SALTSGGYEQF
TRBV20-1	TRBJ1-2	SASSGRGKVYGYT
TRBV9	TRBJ1-1	ASSVRDGGRSEAF
TRBV5-1	TRBJ2-1	ASSLAGGSSGQF
TRBV11-2	TRBJ1-5	ASSMGQGAHQPQH
TRBV7-2	TRBJ1-2	ASSPQGFYGYT
TRBV3-1	TRBJ2-7	ASSQYRGSYEQY
TRBV30	TRBJ2-3	AWGGAADTQY
TRBV6-6	TRBJ2-2	ASSYNLAGELF
TRBV11-2	TRBJ2-2	ASTEGFGFNTGELF
TRBV10-3	TRBJ2-4	AIQPTSRNIQY
TRBV20-1	TRBJ2-1	SAPRASGNYNEQF
TRBV20-1	TRBJ2-5	SADSSFMRELETQY
TRBV13	TRBJ2-4	ASSLGLWTGAKNIQY
TRBV28	TRBJ2-7	ASNPGTVASSYEQY
TRBV20-1	TRBJ2-3	SARDTSGGAWDTQY
TRBV12-3/TRBV12-4	TRBJ1-5	ASSLAGYDQPQH
TRBV20-1	TRBJ1-5	SARDPLFNSNQPQH
TRBV12-3/TRBV12-4	TRBJ2-3	ASSPNPPGGTDTQY